The next 21 T cell receptor beta chains were all read from a single sample in a study of T cell repertoires in cytomegalovirus infection. TCRdb re-analysed the reads in MiXCR, keeping a single row per CDR3 protein. The data hold roughly 280,000 distinct CDR3 sequences, with over 8% observed a single time. The sequencing input was PBMCs. The receptors derive from a human donor in good health (CMV status not recorded). Some clones in this sample may be carry-over from other donors' samples.

This clonotype is a singleton in its sample. The chain has TRBV19 and TRBJ1-5, with 7 positions matching TRBD1. Germline V gives CDR1 LNHDA, CDR2 SQIVND (reference sequence). V was clipped by 7 bases and J by 0 bases; unmatched bases: 9. This CDR3 is built from 16 residues. The CDR3 loop is CASTQGGRASNQPQHF. The CDR3 DNA reads TGTGCCAGTACCCAAGGGGGCAGGGCTAGCAATCAGCCCCAGCATTTT.

CDR3 bases: TGTGCCAGCAGCCAAGTGGCGGGGGCAAGCACAGATACGCAGTATTTT. This gives the protein CASSQVAGASTDTQYF. The chain employs TRBV11-2 and TRBJ2-3; possibly TRBD2 for D (7 bases). V shed 5 bases and J shed 0 bases, with 15 bases lying between them. The CDR3 extends over 16 amino acids. Germline lookup yields CDR1 SGHAT and CDR2 FQNNGV.

This clonotype was seen a handful of times. The J gene is TRBJ2-6, the V gene TRBV4-2; D gene unclear. This CDR3 comprises 14 residues. Germline values: CDR1 LGHNA, CDR2 YNFKEQ. Trimming stripped 1 base from V and 4 bases from J, with 5 bases between. The CDR3 DNA sequence: TGTGCCAGCAGCCAAGTGGGGGGGGCCAACGTCCTGACTTTC. Amino acids: CASSQVGGANVLTF.

This chain joins TRBV6-2 or TRBV6-3 and TRBJ2-2, with no clear D. The CDR3 extends over 16 amino acids. Germline loops: CDR1 MNHEY, CDR2 SVGEGT. Trimming removed 4 bases from V and 1 base from J, with 13 bases in between. Written as DNA, the CDR3 is TGTGCCAGCAGTTCCTACCCGGGTCGGAACACCGGGGAGCTGTTTTTT. As protein: CASSSYPGRNTGELFF.

This clonotype was counted a few times. The genes are TRBV28 and TRBJ2-5; D unresolved. This CDR3 comprises 14 residues. The germline V and J ends were trimmed by 6 bases and 5 bases, with 16 bases remaining between them. In germline, CDR1 is MDHEN, CDR2 SYDVKM. The CDR3 DNA sequence: TGTGCCAGCAGCTCACCGTCCACCCAGGAGACCCAGTACTTC. Protein sequence: CASSSPSTQETQYF.

This clonotype was picked up many times. The genes are TRBV5-1 and TRBJ1-5, with 7 bases lining up with TRBD1. V lost 0 bases to trimming and J lost 7 bases; unmatched junction nucleotides: 4. There are 14 residues in the CDR3. In germline, CDR1 is SGHRS, CDR2 YFSETQ. CDR3 loop: CASSLGQGSQPQHF. The CDR3 DNA is TGCGCCAGCAGCTTGGGACAGGGCAGCCAGCCCCAGCATTTT.

The V gene is TRBV7-6, the J gene TRBJ1-4; D is possibly TRBD1 (5 bases). V was trimmed by 1 base and J by 8 bases, leaving 14 bases between them. The CDR3 has 15 residues. Germline V CDR1 and CDR2: SGHVS, FNYEAQ. CDR3 sequence (DNA): TGTGCCAGCAGCTTAGGATCCCAGGGTGGAGAAAAACTGTTTTTT. It specifies CASSLGSQGGEKLFF.

The table lists this clonotype with a few counts. The chain is built from TRBV4-3 and TRBJ1-5; 7 bases match TRBD1. The CDR3 length is 16 residues. The J segment lost 4 bases and the V segment lost 4 bases, leaving 10 bases of the junction unmatched. Germline CDR1 and CDR2: LGHNA and YSLEER. The CDR3, as DNA: TGCGCCAGCAGCCCCACAGGGGCGGAGAGGAATCAGCCCCAGCATTTT. It translates to CASSPTGAERNQPQHF.

This clonotype was counted ten times or more. The chain couples TRBV7-2 to TRBJ1-2; D uncertain. CDR1 SGHTA and CDR2 FQGNSA come from the germline V gene. This CDR3 comprises 14 residues. The ends were cut back, 2 bases at V and 8 bases at J, with 15 bases in the middle. CDR3 loop: CASSLLGVSGGYTF. In DNA, the CDR3 is TGTGCCAGCAGCTTACTGGGAGTTAGCGGGGGCTACACCTTC. Full variable domain (outside the CDR3, taken from reference TRBV7-2 and TRBJ1-2): GAGVSQSPSNKVTEKGKDVELRCDPISGHTALYWYRQSLGQGLEFLIYFQGNSAPDKSGLPSDRFSAERTGGSVSTLTIQRTQQEDSAVYLCASSLLGVSGGYTFGSGTRLTVV.

This clonotype was observed at least ten times. The chain employs TRBV7-9 and TRBJ1-2, with D unclear. V dropped 6 bases and J dropped 8 bases, with 13 bases sitting between them. This CDR3 spans 12 amino acids. Germline CDR1 is SEHNR and CDR2 is FQNEAQ (reference sequence). DNA of the CDR3: TGTGCCAGCAGTCTTTTACTGAAAGGCTACACCTTC. Its translation: CASSLLLKGYTF.

The chain combines TRBV7-2 with TRBJ2-7, with 7 positions matching TRBD1. Germline CDR1 SGHTA, CDR2 FQGNSA. Trimming at V came to 2 bases and at J to 3 bases, leaving 4 bases not matched to a gene. This CDR3 has 14 residues. CDR3 sequence: CASSLTGTVYEQYF. For the CDR3, the DNA is TGTGCCAGCAGCTTAACCGGGACAGTCTACGAGCAGTACTTC.

Only a few counts were recorded for this clonotype. V usage is TRBV6-2 or TRBV6-3 and J usage is TRBJ1-1, with 9 bases identical to TRBD1. Trimming cost V 0 bases and J 0 bases; bases outside gene matches: 8. CDR1 is MNHEY, CDR2 SVGEGT, per germline. This CDR3 spans 18 amino acids. CDR3 nucleotide sequence: TGTGCCAGCAGTTACTCCCCCGGACAGGGGATTATGAACACTGAAGCTTTCTTT. Encoded protein: CASSYSPGQGIMNTEAFF.

Concerning this clonotype: With a much larger clone just one base away, this may be a read error. V is TRBV7-2 and J is TRBJ1-2, with 9 positions matching TRBD1. This CDR3 contains 14 residues. CDR1 and CDR2 from the germline V gene are SGHTA and FQGNSA. This CDR3 reads CASNLNRGLDGYTF. The CDR3 coding sequence is TGTGCCAGCAACTTAAACAGGGGGCTGGACGGCTACACCTTC.

CDR3 sequence (DNA): TGTGCCAGCAGCTCCCCGGCCCAAGAGACCCAGTACTTC. The encoded protein is CASSSPAQETQYF. The V and J genes are TRBV11-3 and TRBJ2-5; no reliable D call. Germline V gene lookup returns CDR1 SGHNT and CDR2 YENEEA. The CDR3 spans 13 residues. Trimming took off 4 bases at V and 1 base at J, with 7 bases between the two ends.

This clonotype was detected many times. The DNA of the CDR3 is TGTGCCAGCAGCTGGGCAGGGGGCACCGGGGAGCTGTTTTTT. Translation gives CASSWAGGTGELFF. The chain links TRBV11-3 to TRBJ2-2; 7 bases are a match to TRBD1. CDR1 is SGHNT, CDR2 YENEEA, per germline. The V and J ends lost 4 bases and 4 bases, in that order; junction bases with no gene match: 3. CDR3 length: 14 amino acids.

In its sample, this clonotype was seen many times. This chain joins TRBV7-2 and TRBJ2-3; 10 bases fit TRBD2. Germline values: CDR1 SGHTA, CDR2 FQGNSA. The CDR3 length is 17 residues. The V segment lost 5 bases and the J segment 0 bases; nucleotides outside the gene matches: 8. The CDR3 DNA reads as TGTGCCAGCAGCCGACGGACTAGCGGCTATAGCACAGATACGCAGTATTTT. It yields the protein CASSRRTSGYSTDTQYF.

At least ten counts were recorded for this clonotype. The chain joins TRBV6-2 or TRBV6-3 to TRBJ2-3; tentatively, D is TRBD2 (5 bases). The CDR3 covers 14 residues. CDR1 and CDR2 from the germline V gene are MNHEY and SVGEGT. V gave up 4 bases and J gave up 2 bases, with 10 bases separating them. CDR3: CASSLALHTDTQYF. In DNA, the CDR3 is TGTGCCAGCAGTTTAGCGCTACACACAGATACGCAGTATTTT.

This clonotype was counted ten times or more. This chain joins TRBV19 and TRBJ1-5; TRBD1 matches 7 bases. The CDR3 is 18 residues long. The germline CDR1 and CDR2 sequences are LNHDA and SQIVND (reference sequence). The junction had 14 bases not matched to a gene; V was cut back by 6 bases and J by 0 bases. DNA of the CDR3: TGTGCCAGTAGGGCCCCGGGACAGAAAATTAATAGCAATCAGCCCCAGCATTTT. This gives the protein CASRAPGQKINSNQPQHF.

The rearrangement joins TRBV20-1 to TRBJ1-5, with 7 bases fitting TRBD1. The V segment lost 8 bases and the J segment 5 bases; nucleotides outside the gene matches: 12. CDR1 and CDR2 (germline): DFQATT, SNEGSKA (reference sequence). This CDR3 spans 14 amino acids. CDR3 sequence: CSSMPTGFYQPQHF. CDR3 bases: TGCAGTAGTATGCCGACAGGGTTTTATCAGCCCCAGCATTTT.

This clonotype was seen more than once but under ten times. The rearrangement links TRBV2 to TRBJ1-6; weak D call: TRBD1 (5 bases). Germline-derived CDR1 and CDR2 are SNHLY and FYNNEI. Trimming took off 7 bases at V and 0 bases at J, with 7 bases between the two ends. CDR3 size: 14 residues. The DNA of the CDR3 is TGTGCCAGCAATGGGGGCTCCTATAATTCACCCCTCCACTTT. Encoded protein: CASNGGSYNSPLHF.

This clonotype occurred many times. The V gene is TRBV7-2, the J gene TRBJ1-5; 8 bases match TRBD1. Germline assignment: CDR1 SGHTA and CDR2 FQGNSA. Trimming cost V 2 bases and J 1 base; bases outside gene matches: 1. The CDR3 loop spans 15 amino acids. The CDR3 loop reads CASSLSGGSNQPQHF. The DNA of the CDR3 is TGTGCCAGCAGCTTATCAGGGGGCAGCAATCAGCCCCAGCATTTT.